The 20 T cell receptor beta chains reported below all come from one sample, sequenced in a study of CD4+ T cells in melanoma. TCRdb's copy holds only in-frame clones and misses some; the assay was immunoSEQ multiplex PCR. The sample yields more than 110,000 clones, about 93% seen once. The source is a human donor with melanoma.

Written as DNA, the CDR3 is TGCGCCAGCAGCCAAGACCAAGGGGCAGGACGAGCTTTCTTT. Residues: CASSQDQGAGRAFF. This chain uses TRBV4-1 with TRBJ1-1; weak D call: TRBD1 (5 bases). CDR3 length: 14 residues. V lost 0 bases to trimming and J lost 10 bases, with 15 bases between them. Germline lookup yields CDR1 MGHRA and CDR2 YSYEKL.

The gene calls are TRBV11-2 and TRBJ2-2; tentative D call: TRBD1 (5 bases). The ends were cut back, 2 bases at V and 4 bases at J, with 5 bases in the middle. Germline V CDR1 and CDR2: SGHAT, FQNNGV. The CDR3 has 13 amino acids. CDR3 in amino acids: CASSLTGTGELFF. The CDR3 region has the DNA TGTGCCAGCAGCTTAACAGGCACCGGGGAGCTGTTTTTT.

The CDR3 sequence is CASSRAGPRDEQYF. The CDR3, as DNA: TGTGCCAGCTCACGCGCCGGACCGAGGGACGAGCAGTACTTC. The rearrangement joins TRBV18 to TRBJ2-7; D possibly corresponds to TRBD2 (5 bases). This CDR3 contains 14 residues. Germline values: CDR1 KGHSH, CDR2 LQKENI. Deletions cut 4 bases from V and 5 bases from J, with 15 bases between.

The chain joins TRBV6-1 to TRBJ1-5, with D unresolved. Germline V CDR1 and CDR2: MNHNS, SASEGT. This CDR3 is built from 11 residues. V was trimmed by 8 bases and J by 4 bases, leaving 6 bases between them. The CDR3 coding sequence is TGTGCCAGCGAGGATAATCAGCCCCAGCATTTT. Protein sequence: CASEDNQPQHF.

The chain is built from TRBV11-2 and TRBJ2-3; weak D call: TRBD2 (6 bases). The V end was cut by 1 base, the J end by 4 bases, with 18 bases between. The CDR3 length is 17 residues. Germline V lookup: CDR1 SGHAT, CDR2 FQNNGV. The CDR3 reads CASSLGQGDSMADTQYF. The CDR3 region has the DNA TGTGCCAGCAGCTTAGGCCAAGGGGACTCAATGGCAGATACGCAGTATTTT.

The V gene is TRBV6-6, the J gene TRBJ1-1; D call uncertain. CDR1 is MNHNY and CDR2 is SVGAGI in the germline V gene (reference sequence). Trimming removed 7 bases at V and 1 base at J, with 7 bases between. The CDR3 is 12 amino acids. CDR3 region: CASKGGNTEAFF. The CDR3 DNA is TGTGCCAGCAAAGGCGGGAACACTGAAGCTTTCTTT.

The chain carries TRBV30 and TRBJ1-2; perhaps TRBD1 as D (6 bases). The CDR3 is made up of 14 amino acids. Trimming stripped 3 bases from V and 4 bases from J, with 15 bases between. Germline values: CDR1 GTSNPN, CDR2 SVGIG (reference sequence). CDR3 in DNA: TGTGCCTGGAGGCCCCCAGGGGTCCCCTATGGCTACACCTTC. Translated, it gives CAWRPPGVPYGYTF.

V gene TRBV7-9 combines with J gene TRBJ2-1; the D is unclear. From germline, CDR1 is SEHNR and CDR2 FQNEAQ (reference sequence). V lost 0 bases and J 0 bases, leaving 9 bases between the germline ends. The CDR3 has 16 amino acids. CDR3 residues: CASSLAILFSYNEQFF. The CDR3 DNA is TGTGCCAGCAGCTTAGCGATCCTATTCTCCTACAATGAGCAGTTCTTC.

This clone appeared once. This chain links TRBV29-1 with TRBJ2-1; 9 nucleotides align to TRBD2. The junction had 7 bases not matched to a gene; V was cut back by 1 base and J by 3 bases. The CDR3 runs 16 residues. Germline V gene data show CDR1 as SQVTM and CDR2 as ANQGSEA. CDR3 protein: CSVEVGSGGFYNEQFF. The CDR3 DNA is TGCAGCGTTGAAGTAGGTAGCGGGGGCTTCTACAATGAGCAGTTCTTC.

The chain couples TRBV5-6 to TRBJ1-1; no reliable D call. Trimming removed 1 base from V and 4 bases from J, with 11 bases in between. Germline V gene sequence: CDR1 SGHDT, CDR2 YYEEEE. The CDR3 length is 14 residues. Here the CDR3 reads CASSLFELPTEAFF. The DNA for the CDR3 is TGTGCCAGCAGCTTGTTCGAATTACCCACTGAAGCTTTCTTT.

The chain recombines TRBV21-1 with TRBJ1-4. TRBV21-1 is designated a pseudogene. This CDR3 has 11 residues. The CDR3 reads CASSTRGKLFF. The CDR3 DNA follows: TGTGCCAGCAGCACCCGGGGAAAACTGTTTTTT.

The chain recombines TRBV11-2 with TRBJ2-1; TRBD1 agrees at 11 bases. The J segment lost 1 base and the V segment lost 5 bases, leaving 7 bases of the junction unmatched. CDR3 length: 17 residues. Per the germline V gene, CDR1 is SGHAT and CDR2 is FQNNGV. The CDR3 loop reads CASSPRTGGASYNEQFF. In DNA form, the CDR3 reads TGTGCCAGCAGCCCCCGGACAGGGGGCGCGTCCTACAATGAGCAGTTCTTC.

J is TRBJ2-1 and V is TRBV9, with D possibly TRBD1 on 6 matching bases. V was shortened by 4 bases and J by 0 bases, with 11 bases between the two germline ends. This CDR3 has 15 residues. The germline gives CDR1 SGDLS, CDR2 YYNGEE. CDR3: CASSLTGSSYNEQFF. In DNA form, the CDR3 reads TGTGCCAGCAGCCTCACAGGGAGCTCCTACAATGAGCAGTTCTTC.

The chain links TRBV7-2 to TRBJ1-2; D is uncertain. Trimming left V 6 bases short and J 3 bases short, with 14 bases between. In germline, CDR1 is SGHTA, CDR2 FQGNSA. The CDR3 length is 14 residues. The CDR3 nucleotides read TGTGCCAGCAGTTTCAGGCCGGACGACTATGGCTACACCTTC. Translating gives CASSFRPDDYGYTF.

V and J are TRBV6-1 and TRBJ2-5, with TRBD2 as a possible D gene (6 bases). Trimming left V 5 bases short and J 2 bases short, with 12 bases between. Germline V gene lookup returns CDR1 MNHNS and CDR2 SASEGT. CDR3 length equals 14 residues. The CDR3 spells CASSRGSGQETQYF. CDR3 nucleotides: TGTGCCAGCAGTAGAGGGAGCGGGCAAGAGACCCAGTACTTC.

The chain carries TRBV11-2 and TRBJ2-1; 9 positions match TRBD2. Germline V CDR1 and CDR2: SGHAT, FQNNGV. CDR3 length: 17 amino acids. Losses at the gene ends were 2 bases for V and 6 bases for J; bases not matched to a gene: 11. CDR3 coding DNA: TGTGCCAGCAGCTTAAACGGTCTCGGCGGGGGGGGCAATGAGCAGTTCTTC. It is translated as CASSLNGLGGGGNEQFF.

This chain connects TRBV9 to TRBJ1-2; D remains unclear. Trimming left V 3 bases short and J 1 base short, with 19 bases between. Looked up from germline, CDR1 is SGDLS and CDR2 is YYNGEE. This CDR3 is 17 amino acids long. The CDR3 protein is CASSDRREGGLNYGYTF. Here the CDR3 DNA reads TGTGCCAGCAGCGACCGGAGGGAAGGCGGCCTTAACTATGGCTACACCTTC.

CDR3: CASSRDRNEKLFF. CDR3 in DNA: TGTGCCAGCAGCCGGGACAGGAATGAAAAACTGTTTTTT. The chain recombines TRBV7-2 with TRBJ1-4, with 8 bases identical to TRBD1. V shed 5 bases and J 5 bases; nucleotides not matched to a gene: 1. This CDR3 contains 13 residues. CDR1 is SGHTA and CDR2 is FQGNSA in the germline V gene.

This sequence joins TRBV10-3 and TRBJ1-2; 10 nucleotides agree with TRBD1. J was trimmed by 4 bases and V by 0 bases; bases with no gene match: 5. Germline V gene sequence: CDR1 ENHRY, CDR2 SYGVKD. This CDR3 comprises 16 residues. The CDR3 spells CAISESGTGDFYGYTF. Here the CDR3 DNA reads TGTGCCATCAGTGAGTCTGGGACAGGGGATTTCTATGGCTACACCTTC.

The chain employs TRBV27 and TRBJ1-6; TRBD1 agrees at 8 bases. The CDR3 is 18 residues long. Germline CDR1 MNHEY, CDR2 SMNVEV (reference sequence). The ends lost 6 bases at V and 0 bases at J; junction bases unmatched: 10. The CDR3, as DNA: TGTGCCAGCAGCGAAAGGACAGGGAAGAGCTCCTATAATTCACCCCTCCACTTT. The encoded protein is CASSERTGKSSYNSPLHF.